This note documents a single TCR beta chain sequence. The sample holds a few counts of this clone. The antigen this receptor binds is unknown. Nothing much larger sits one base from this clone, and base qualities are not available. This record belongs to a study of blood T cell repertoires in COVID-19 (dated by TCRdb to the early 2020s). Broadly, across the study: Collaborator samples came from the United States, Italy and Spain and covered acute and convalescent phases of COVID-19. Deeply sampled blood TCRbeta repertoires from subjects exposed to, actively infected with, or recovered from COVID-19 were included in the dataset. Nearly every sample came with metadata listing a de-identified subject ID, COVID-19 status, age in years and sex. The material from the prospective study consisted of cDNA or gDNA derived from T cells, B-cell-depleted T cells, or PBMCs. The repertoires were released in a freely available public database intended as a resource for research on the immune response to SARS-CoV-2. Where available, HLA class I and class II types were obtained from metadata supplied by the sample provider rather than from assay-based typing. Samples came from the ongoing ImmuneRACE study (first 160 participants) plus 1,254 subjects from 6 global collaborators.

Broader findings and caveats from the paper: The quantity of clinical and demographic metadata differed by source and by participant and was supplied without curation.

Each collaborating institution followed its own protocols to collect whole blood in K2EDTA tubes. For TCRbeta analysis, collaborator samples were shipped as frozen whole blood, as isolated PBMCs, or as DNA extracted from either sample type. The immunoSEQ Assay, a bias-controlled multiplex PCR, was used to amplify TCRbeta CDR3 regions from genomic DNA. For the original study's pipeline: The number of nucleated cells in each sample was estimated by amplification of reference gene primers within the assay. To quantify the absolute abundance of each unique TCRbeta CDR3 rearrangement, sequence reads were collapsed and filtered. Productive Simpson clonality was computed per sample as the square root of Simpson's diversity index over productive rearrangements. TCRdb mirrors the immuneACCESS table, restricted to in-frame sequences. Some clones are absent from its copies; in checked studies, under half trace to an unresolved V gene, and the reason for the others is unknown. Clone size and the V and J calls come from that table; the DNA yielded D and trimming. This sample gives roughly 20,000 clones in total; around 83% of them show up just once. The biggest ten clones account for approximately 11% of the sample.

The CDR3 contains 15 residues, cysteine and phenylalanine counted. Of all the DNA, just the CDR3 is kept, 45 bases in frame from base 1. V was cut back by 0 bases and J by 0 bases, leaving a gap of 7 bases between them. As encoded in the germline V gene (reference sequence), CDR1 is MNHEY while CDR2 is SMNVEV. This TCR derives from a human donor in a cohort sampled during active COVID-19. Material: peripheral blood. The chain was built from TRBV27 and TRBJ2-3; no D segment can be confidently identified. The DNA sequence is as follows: TGTGCCAGCAGTTTATCTGGCCGTAGCACAGATACGCAGTATTTT. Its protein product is CASSLSGRSTDTQYF.